This T cell receptor beta chain was observed in a study of T cells in Graves' hyperthyroidism and ophthalmopathy. Germline V gene data show CDR1 as MNHEY and CDR2 as SMNVEV (reference sequence). This CDR3 has 17 amino acids. Trimming took 0 bases from V and 6 from J; bases not matched to a gene: 5. The TCR beta CDR3 regions underwent amplification using RNA transcripts as the source. A first-round RT-PCR of the TCR CDR3 used the HTBI primer set. MiXCR was run by TCRdb on the multiplex PCR reads, yielding one entry per CDR3 protein. This table has fewer than 600,000 distinct CDR3 sequences, 13% to 15% appearing once.

Sequenced sample: blood. The receptor's source is a woman under 30 with Graves' hyperthyroidism. The rearrangement uses TRBV27 and TRBJ2-1; TRBD2 matches at 13 bases. Here the CDR3 DNA reads TGTGCCAGCAGTTTATCTTCCGGACTAGCGGGAGCCAATGAGCAGTTCTTC. Translation gives CASSLSSGLAGANEQFF.